What follows describes a single TCR beta chain. This specimen comes from a study of T-cell memory formation after mild COVID-19. Study background: Largely, TCR clusters stayed within a single donor.

V dropped 4 bases and J dropped 3; count of bases not matched to a gene: 7. The CDR3 runs to 16 residues. The V gene's germline CDR1 is LGHNT and CDR2 FRNRAP. 5'RACE primed at constant segments yielded TCR alpha and TCR beta cDNA libraries bearing sample barcodes and UMIs. TCRdb re-called the 5' RACE reads with MiXCR, one entry per CDR3 protein. The sample carries about 620,000 distinct CDR3 sequences, 18% recorded once. The sample consisted of PBMCs or a T cell subset sorted from them (not recorded which). The chain employs TRBV12-5 and TRBJ2-3; 10 bases agree with TRBD2. The source is an adult woman who had mild COVID-19 (a few samples of this study predate the infection). Cell type and time point are not known. The CDR3 DNA reads TGTGCTAGTGGTTCCAGAGCGGGGGGGCCTACAGATACGCAGTATTTT. Translation: CASGSRAGGPTDTQYF.